Included here is one T cell receptor beta chain sequence, with context. There is no known antigen for this receptor. One base away lies a much larger clone, so this may be a sequencing read error. Including the terminal cysteine and phenylalanine, the CDR3 comprises 19 residues. CDR3 DNA only is kept here, 57 bases in frame from base 1. The V and J ends are trimmed by 3 bases and 1 base, leaving 22 bases between them. Based on the germline V gene, the CDR1 and CDR2 sequences are MNHNS and SASEGT. Amplification of TCR beta CDR3 regions was carried out from RNA transcripts. A first-round RT-PCR of the TCR CDR3 used the HTBI primer set with the Qiagen OneStep RT-PCR kit. Libraries were constructed in a second round of multiplex PCR, after which size selection and purification were performed. Paired-end sequencing of the libraries was performed with 100 bp reads on an Illumina HiSeq2000. The published analysis was carried out like this. SOAPnuke was used to process the raw data, with reads discarded if the reads contained adapters or uncalled bases, had a mean Phred below 15, or lacked an exact constant-primer or identifier match. High-quality paired reads were merged using COPE v1.2.5, and each unique nucleotide sequence was defined as a clonotype. MiTCR v1.1 was used to align clonotypes to the IMGT TRBV, TRBD and TRBJ reference segments. Analysis was restricted to V-J combinations with a frequency above 0.0001, which covered roughly 99% of repertoires. A TCS score was defined as the ratio between F50 (clonal expansion) and ExV (chaos), using BLOSUM62-based TCRdist between CDR3 peptides within each V-J. Welch's t-statistics and random forest reduced fewer than 550 V-J features to around 14, which were used in a naive Bayes classifier (R e1071). The raw public data were reprocessed by TCRdb itself: fastp quality trimming at Q25, MiXCR clonotype calling, in-frame beta chains only. Every entry covers one CDR3 protein and lists the most common genes and DNA from its rows. These V and J calls rely on TCRdb rather than the paper's analysis. A total of nearly 600,000 distinct CDR3 sequences appear in this sample, roughly 14% of them only once. Around 5.4% of the sample is taken by the ten largest.

The entry originates in a study of T cells in Graves' hyperthyroidism and ophthalmopathy (dated by TCRdb to between 2018 and 2020). General notes on the study: Peripheral blood was sampled at the time of initial diagnosis, prior to any treatment. TCR V-J signatures able to tell the groups apart were searched for in a discovery cohort of 100 or so patients, of whom roughly 42 had Graves' ophthalmopathy and around 56 had stable Graves' hyperthyroidism. An independent validation cohort of under 20 hyperthyroidism patients and over 15 patients who later progressed to ophthalmopathy tested prospective prediction of ophthalmopathy. The 100 discovery patients were randomly divided into training and test sets at a 7:3 ratio. In several Graves' hyperthyroidism patients, the study also compared T-cell repertoires from thyroid tissue with T-cell repertoires from blood. Following sampling, methimazole starting at 30 mg daily was given to hyperthyroidism patients, and high-dose intravenous methylprednisolone was given to ophthalmopathy patients. TCR Vbeta CDR3 sequencing of 130 to 150 peripheral blood samples (over 40 ophthalmopathy, some 75 hyperthyroidism and some 17 progressor patients) is reported in the paper.

Hyperthyroidism patients were aged 18 to 65 years and newly diagnosed, with disease duration of less than 2 months. The study excluded patients with uncontrolled infections, other autoimmune diseases, pregnancy or lactation. Diagnoses were established on the basis of clinical symptoms, serum thyroxine and TRAb, thyroid ultrasound, and orbital computed tomography. Blood from progressor patients was drawn when they were first diagnosed with hyperthyroidism, before any ophthalmopathy symptoms appeared. PBMCs were separated from roughly 9.6 ml of fresh peripheral blood using Ficoll-Paque density gradient centrifugation. Progressor patients were initially diagnosed with Graves' hyperthyroidism and developed ophthalmopathy during follow-up. Trizol reagent was used to extract total RNA, and RNA quality was then checked on an Agilent 2100 Bioanalyzer. What the authors observed across the whole study: Most expanded thyroid clonotypes (frequency above 0.001) were also found in blood, which suggests that blood repertoires may mirror thyroid immune responses. During validation, the model predicted progression to ophthalmopathy a median of approximately 6.5 months ahead of onset, with around 70% sensitivity and about 72% specificity. In cross-validation, a model built on a 13 V-J signature told ophthalmopathy apart from stable hyperthyroidism with approximately 90% sensitivity and 81% to 82% specificity, and in testing the same model reached 80%/75%. No statistical method was used to fix the sample size in advance, and group allocation was not hidden from the investigators.

Sequencing was done on a sample of blood. The V and J genes are TRBV6-1 and TRBJ2-4; TRBD2 might be the D gene, on 7 matching bases. This receptor was identified in a woman under 40 with Graves' hyperthyroidism that later progressed to Graves' ophthalmopathy. Here the CDR3 is given as CASSDWTVTNGRAKNIQYF. At the DNA level, the sequence is TGTGCCAGCAGTGATTGGACAGTAACTAACGGGAGGGCCAAAAACATTCAGTACTTC.